A selection of T cell receptor beta chains follows, all from one sample in a study of cytomegalovirus exposure and HLA in healthy donors. TCRdb keeps only in-frame clones here, not all; method: immunoSEQ multiplex PCR. This table holds over 150,000 clones, around 79% found once. Sequences were obtained from PBMCs. These receptors were obtained from a middle-aged woman in good health and CMV-seropositive. The CDR3 runs from the conserved cysteine through the conserved F or W. Each record gives: clone size, D gene, J gene, V gene, CDR3 protein, CDR3 DNA. The D gene is left open where the match is weak. A row's size may be missing; if present it is once, few, many or a size class.

NA NA TRBJ2-1 TRBV5-5 CASSFQAASYNEQFF TGTGCCAGCAGCTTTCAAGCGGCCTCCTACAATGAGCAGTTCTTC
few TRBD1 TRBJ1-5 TRBV6-4 CASSGQGSSYSNQPQHF TGTGCCAGCAGTGGACAGGGGTCGAGTTATAGCAATCAGCCCCAGCATTTT
NA NA TRBJ2-2 TRBV4-3 CASSRTGDTGELFF TGCGCCAGCAGCCGTACCGGGGACACCGGGGAGCTGTTTTTT
NA NA TRBJ1-6 TRBV28 CASSLPTESSYNSPLHF TGTGCCAGCAGTCTACCGACGGAGAGCTCCTATAATTCACCCCTCCACTTT
NA TRBD2 TRBJ2-3 TRBV4-2 CASSRYLAGGSPDTQYF TGTGCCAGCAGCCGATACCTAGCGGGAGGGTCCCCAGATACGCAGTATTTT
NA NA TRBJ2-2 TRBV6-5 CASSWQGSVTGELFF TGTGCCAGCAGTTGGCAGGGAAGCGTCACCGGGGAGCTGTTTTTT
NA NA TRBJ1-5 TRBV7-2 CASSRQYNQPQHF TGTGCCAGCAGTCGACAGTATAATCAGCCCCAGCATTTT
NA TRBD1 TRBJ1-2 TRBV28 CASSFRDRVGYTF TGTGCCAGCAGTTTTAGGGACAGGGTTGGCTACACCTTC
once TRBD1 TRBJ2-5 TRBV6-1 CASSWTGGAGETQYF TGTGCCAGCAGTTGGACAGGGGGCGCGGGGGAGACCCAGTACTTC
once NA TRBJ1-1 TRBV2 CASSVMGSTEAFF TGTGCCAGCAGTGTTATGGGCAGCACTGAAGCTTTCTTT
once NA TRBJ1-3 TRBV7-2 CASSLEGGSGNTIYF TGTGCCAGCAGCCTCGAGGGAGGGTCTGGAAACACCATATATTTT
NA TRBD1 TRBJ2-7 TRBV19 CASSPSGTGAYEQYF TGTGCCAGTAGTCCCTCCGGGACAGGGGCCTACGAGCAGTACTTC
once NA TRBJ2-3 TRBV30 CARTGGGTDTQYF TGTGCCAGGACGGGCGGGGGCACAGATACGCAGTATTTT
NA TRBD2 TRBJ2-5 TRBV27 CASSALGTISGETQYF TGTGCCAGCAGCGCGCTTGGGACTATATCGGGAGAGACCCAGTACTTC
once TRBD1 TRBJ1-1 TRBV2 CASSRQGPGNTEAFF TGTGCCAGCAGTAGACAGGGGCCGGGAAACACTGAAGCTTTCTTT
NA TRBD1 TRBJ1-5 TRBV5-1 CASSYTTGGYQPQHF TGCGCCAGCAGCTATACCACAGGGGGCTATCAGCCCCAGCATTTT
NA TRBD1 TRBJ1-1 TRBV7-9 CASSFNRGLTEAFF TGTGCCAGCAGCTTCAACAGGGGGCTTACTGAAGCTTTCTTT
NA NA TRBJ1-4 TRBV19 CASSDQRGSYEKLFF TGTGCCAGTAGCGACCAACGGGGGAGTTATGAAAAACTGTTTTTT
NA NA TRBJ2-7 TRBV7-8 CASSLGTGFGEQYF TGTGCCAGCAGCTTAGGGACTGGATTCGGAGAGCAGTACTTC
few TRBD1 TRBJ1-2 TRBV2 CASSPVTGSYGYTF TGTGCCAGCAGTCCCGTGACAGGGAGCTATGGCTACACCTTC
once NA TRBJ1-5 TRBV13 CASSLGGGKRGPQHF TGTGCCAGCAGCTTAGGAGGGGGTAAGAGGGGGCCCCAGCATTTT
NA TRBD1 TRBJ2-5 TRBV2 CASRSGTAQETQYF TGTGCCAGCAGGTCCGGGACAGCTCAAGAGACCCAGTACTTC
few NA TRBJ1-3 TRBV9 CASSVQGAGNTIYF TGTGCCAGCAGCGTACAGGGTGCTGGAAACACCATATATTTT
NA TRBD1 TRBJ2-7 TRBV6-6 CASSPGQGAWEQYF TGTGCCAGCAGTCCGGGACAGGGGGCGTGGGAGCAGTACTTC
NA NA TRBJ1-4 TRBV5-5 CASSVLGSGAQANEKLFF TGTGCCAGCAGCGTACTTGGTTCAGGGGCGCAGGCTAATGAAAAACTGTTTTTT
once NA TRBJ1-1 TRBV5-4 CASSPAGTGNTEAFF TGTGCCAGCAGCCCAGCGGGGACGGGTAACACTGAAGCTTTCTTT
NA NA TRBJ1-1 TRBV4-1 CASSQPGTRGKAEAFF TGCGCCAGCAGCCAGCCCGGGACACGGGGTAAGGCTGAAGCTTTCTTT
NA TRBD2 TRBJ2-7 TRBV7-2 CASSPGTSGRRVGYEQYF TGTGCCAGCAGCCCCGGGACTAGCGGGAGAAGGGTGGGCTACGAGCAGTACTTC
NA TRBD1 TRBJ1-5 TRBV25-1 CASSELVTGVSNQPQHF TGTGCCAGCAGTGAATTGGTGACAGGGGTTAGCAATCAGCCCCAGCATTTT
NA NA TRBJ1-2 TRBV6-6 CASSFKTTHYGYTF TGTGCCAGCAGTTTTAAAACTACCCACTATGGCTACACCTTC
NA TRBD2 TRBJ2-3 TRBV5-1 CASSAMTSGSVPSSTDTQYF TGCGCCAGCAGCGCCATGACTAGCGGGAGTGTACCTTCTAGCACAGATACGCAGTATTTT
NA NA TRBJ2-1 TRBV30 CASEHPVYNEQFF TGTGCCTCCGAACATCCTGTCTACAATGAGCAGTTCTTC
NA NA TRBJ1-1 TRBV27 CASSSGGTEAFF TGTGCCAGCAGTTCCGGGGGCACTGAAGCTTTCTTT
NA TRBD2 TRBJ2-2 TRBV7-2 CASSTSGNTGELFF TGTGCCAGCAGCACTAGCGGGAACACCGGGGAGCTGTTTTTT
NA NA TRBJ1-5 TRBV18 CASSPVYSNQPQHF TGTGCCAGCTCACCAGTTTATAGCAATCAGCCCCAGCATTTT
NA NA TRBJ1-3 TRBV19 CASSIRDSGNTIYF TGTGCCAGTAGTATCAGGGACTCTGGAAACACCATATATTTT
NA TRBD2 TRBJ2-1 TRBV7-9 CSSSPRTGGPGDEQFF TGTTCCAGCAGTCCCCGCACGGGGGGGCCTGGGGATGAGCAGTTCTTC
few NA TRBJ2-6 TRBV5-5 CASSFWAYGANVLTF TGTGCCAGCAGCTTCTGGGCTTATGGGGCCAACGTCCTGACTTTC
NA TRBD1 TRBJ2-1 TRBV7-8 CASSSEGTGRLNEQFF TGTGCCAGCAGCTCAGAGGGGACAGGGCGGTTAAATGAGCAGTTCTTC
once NA TRBJ2-3 TRBV6-5 CASSYKYPGTDTQYF TGTGCCAGCAGTTACAAATATCCGGGGACAGATACGCAGTATTTT